Described below is a single T cell receptor (beta chain) sequence and its context. Its target is not known. The data originate from a study of post-analysis software for immune sequencing data. General study findings and limits: Compared with controls, patients had more of roughly five TRBV segments, including TRBV5-6, TRBV5-1 and TRBV20-1.

The germline V gene encodes CDR1 MNHEY and CDR2 SMNVEV (reference sequence). The V and J ends lost 5 bases and 9 bases, in that order; junction bases with no gene match: 15. The CDR3 contains 16 residues. Incorporated into the TCR beta cDNA libraries were unique molecular identifiers, which served to reduce PCR and sequencing biases. TCRdb re-derived calls from the PCR reads in MiXCR, one entry per CDR3 protein. The table has about 770,000 distinct CDR3 sequences, 40% to 55% seen once. The TCR originated in a girl aged 5-17 years with multiple sclerosis. The chain combines TRBV27 with TRBJ2-1; 8 bases align to TRBD2. The source material was blood. This chain's CDR3 is CASSPGAGGFVLEQFF. The CDR3 region has the DNA TGTGCCAGCAGTCCTGGGGCGGGAGGTTTTGTCCTTGAGCAGTTCTTC.